This passage covers 12 T cell receptor beta chains from one sample sequenced in a study of blood T cells in healthy people across ages (dated by TCRdb to 2015 to 2017). Libraries were built with 5' RACE. The sequencer was an Illumina HiSeq 2500. A second about 7 to 11 cycle PCR used a sample-barcoded 5' primer and a J-beta primer mix. TCRdb handled the public reads itself, with Q25 trimming in fastp and clone calling in MiXCR, and kept productive beta chains. Every CDR3 protein is listed once, alongside the most common genes and DNA of its rows. A total of around 700,000 distinct CDR3 sequences appear in this sample, 25% of them only once. The ten largest clones add up to 9.4% of the sample. Another study also made use of these data, one on T cells of mothers and their children.

The sequenced material came from blood. The source is a boy younger than 18 in good health.

The chain has TRBV5-5 and TRBJ2-1; 8 positions agree with TRBD2. Per germline, CDR1 SGHKS and CDR2 YYEKEE (reference sequence). V gave up 0 bases and J gave up 0 bases; unmatched junction bases: 2. The CDR3 runs to 16 residues. The CDR3 DNA reads as TGTGCCAGCAGCTTGGGACTAGCGAACTCCTACAATGAGCAGTTCTTC. This codes for CASSLGLANSYNEQFF.

This clonotype has only a few counts. V usage is TRBV20-1 and J usage is TRBJ2-2, with 8 nucleotides matching TRBD1. CDR1 is DFQATT, CDR2 SNEGSKA, per germline (reference sequence). The CDR3 is 15 residues long. The J segment lost 4 bases and the V segment lost 3 bases, leaving 7 bases of the junction unmatched. CDR3: CSASWTGNPTGELFF. The CDR3 DNA is TGCAGTGCTAGTTGGACAGGGAACCCCACCGGGGAGCTGTTTTTT.

This clonotype was observed a few times. This sequence joins TRBV29-1 and TRBJ1-1; D might be TRBD1 (6 bases). Germline values: CDR1 SQVTM, CDR2 ANQGSEA. This CDR3 region has 11 residues. Trimming left V 7 bases short and J 10 bases short, with 16 bases between. CDR3 in DNA: TGCAGCGGGCAACAGGGATCGATAGCTTTCTTT. Encoded protein: CSGQQGSIAFF.

The rearrangement joins TRBV5-1 to TRBJ1-4; perhaps TRBD1 as D (6 bases). CDR3 length: 14 amino acids. V lost 4 bases, J lost 4 bases, and 11 bases lay in between. Germline V gives CDR1 SGHRS, CDR2 YFSETQ. The CDR3 here is CASSRTEFNEKLFF. For the CDR3, the DNA is TGCGCCAGCAGCCGGACAGAATTTAATGAAAAACTGTTTTTT.

This chain uses TRBV6-1 with TRBJ2-3, with 7 bases that match TRBD1. The CDR3 has 14 amino acids. The germline gives CDR1 MNHNS, CDR2 SASEGT. V was pared by 5 bases and J by 7 bases, with 9 bases of the junction left unmatched. The chain's CDR3 is CASSNRDSVHTQYF. In nucleotides, the CDR3 is TGTGCCAGCAGTAACCGGGACAGCGTCCATACGCAGTATTTT.

The J gene is TRBJ2-5, the V gene TRBV21-1; the table calls TRBD1, which could not be checked here. The DNA end lines up better with TRBJ2-7; the J call may be wrong. TRBV21-1 is a listed pseudogene. The CDR3 contains 15 residues. CDR3: CASSKQTGRCYEQYF. As DNA, the CDR3 is TGTGCCAGCAGCAAACAGACAGGGAGATGTTACGAGCAGTACTTC.

This clonotype was counted a few times. The genes are TRBV11-3 and TRBJ2-2, with D uncertain. The length of the CDR3 is 11 residues. Germline V gene lookup returns CDR1 SGHNT and CDR2 YENEEA. With 2 bases removed from V and 10 bases from J, the gap between germline ends came to 5 bases. The CDR3, as DNA: TGTGCCAGCAGCTTAACTGTGGAGCTGTTTTTT. It specifies CASSLTVELFF.

There are a few counts of this clonotype. Here the CDR3 reads CATSDGGQDYTDTQYF. The CDR3 region has the DNA TGTGCCACCAGTGATGGTGGACAGGATTACACAGATACGCAGTATTTT. This chain links TRBV24-1 with TRBJ2-3; 7 nucleotides match TRBD1. CDR3 length: 16 residues. With 3 bases clipped from V and 2 bases from J, the junction kept 7 bases outside the gene matches. Germline V gene lookup returns CDR1 KGHDR and CDR2 SFDVKD.

This chain uses TRBV9 with TRBJ2-1, with 8 bases fitting TRBD2. J gave up 7 bases and V 1 base, and 4 bases lay outside the gene matches. The germline gives CDR1 SGDLS, CDR2 YYNGEE. The CDR3 is made up of 14 amino acids. CDR3 sequence (DNA): TGTGCCAGCAGCGTAAGCGGGAGTGCGAATGAGCAGTTCTTC. Protein product: CASSVSGSANEQFF.

The rearrangement joins TRBV28 to TRBJ2-6, with D perhaps being TRBD1 or TRBD2 (5 bases each). V lost 5 bases and J 4 bases, leaving 30 bases between the germline ends. The germline gives CDR1 MDHEN, CDR2 SYDVKM. The CDR3 has 21 residues. The CDR3 nucleotides are TGTGCCAGCAGTCCCTTATTTGGAGGCAGGGCAAACCTTTTGGGGGCCAACGTCCTGACTTTC. Translating gives CASSPLFGGRANLLGANVLTF.

This clonotype was recorded at least ten times. J is TRBJ1-3 and V is TRBV7-2; D uncertain. V dropped 5 bases and J dropped 2 bases, with 10 bases sitting between them. CDR1 and CDR2 (germline): SGHTA, FQGNSA. There are 14 residues in the CDR3. CDR3 sequence: CASSPEAAGNTIYF. The CDR3 coding sequence is TGTGCCAGCAGCCCAGAAGCAGCTGGAAACACCATATATTTT.

The J gene is TRBJ2-5, the V gene TRBV20-1, with D unclear. The better agreement between TRBJ2-1 and the DNA end casts doubt on the J call. CDR1 is DFQATT and CDR2 is SNEGSKA in the germline V gene (reference sequence). The CDR3 is 14 residues long. DNA for the CDR3: TGCAGTGCTAGAGATGACCGTATTGTCAATGAGCAGTTCTTC. This gives the protein CSARDDRIVNEQFF.